The 13 T cell receptor beta chains below come from one sample, sequenced in a study of regulatory T cells in long-lasting Graves disease. For TCR beta, libraries came from iRepertoire HTBI primers and Arm-PCR of CDR3 regions. TCRdb recomputed calls from the multiplex PCR reads with MiXCR, one row per CDR3 protein. The repertoire holds 400,000 to 500,000 distinct CDR3 sequences, with approximately 23% as singletons. This sample's time point: persistent/refractory GD, antithyroid drugs over 5 years with positive TRAb. There was RNA extracted from PBMCs, and the TCR library was made from it. The sample in question was peripheral blood mononuclear cells (PBMCs), obtained when the disease was refractory, from a patient treated with antithyroid drugs. Receptors originate from a female donor with Graves disease.

The V and J genes are TRBV6-1 and TRBJ2-1, with D perhaps matching TRBD2 (5 bases). V lost 6 bases and J lost 10, with 13 bases in between. This CDR3 has 12 amino acids. Germline loops: CDR1 MNHNS, CDR2 SASEGT. CDR3 protein: CASSWTPPEQFF. DNA for the CDR3: TGTGCCAGCAGCTGGACTCCTCCCGAGCAGTTCTTC.

In this sample, this clonotype turned up a few times. The J gene is TRBJ2-7, the V gene TRBV6-1, with TRBD1 as a possible D gene (5 bases). This CDR3 is 13 amino acids long. The V gene's germline CDR1 is MNHNS and CDR2 SASEGT. The V end lost 6 bases, the J end lost 4 bases, and 13 bases lay between the germline ends. CDR3 sequence reads: CASRSQGLYEQYF. The DNA of the CDR3 is TGTGCCAGCAGGTCTCAGGGTCTATACGAGCAGTACTTC.

The chain couples TRBV10-3 to TRBJ2-7; TRBD2 is a possible D gene (6 bases). CDR1 and CDR2 (germline): ENHRY, SYGVKD. The CDR3 contains 11 residues. The V gene lost 6 bases and the J gene lost 8 bases, with 11 bases spanning the gap. The CDR3 sequence: CAIRVAGQQYF. The CDR3 DNA is TGTGCCATCAGGGTCGCGGGGCAGCAGTACTTC.

This clonotype was recorded many times. V gene TRBV7-2 combines with J gene TRBJ1-1, with D maybe TRBD1 (5 bases). The CDR3 runs 13 residues. V was clipped by 6 bases and J by 7 bases, with 15 bases between them. Germline loops: CDR1 SGHTA, CDR2 FQGNSA. The CDR3 loop reads CASREERTGEAFF. Here the CDR3 DNA reads TGTGCCAGCAGAGAGGAAAGAACAGGTGAAGCTTTCTTT. The full variable domain, with the rest looked up from reference TRBV7-2 and TRBJ1-1, is GAGVSQSPSNKVTEKGKDVELRCDPISGHTALYWYRQSLGQGLEFLIYFQGNSAPDKSGLPSDRFSAERTGGSVSTLTIQRTQQEDSAVYLCASREERTGEAFFGQGTRLTVV.

This clonotype came up many times. The chain has TRBV12-3 or TRBV12-4 and TRBJ1-1; D possibly corresponds to TRBD1 (6 bases). CDR3 length equals 13 residues. V dropped 6 bases and J dropped 5 bases, with 13 bases sitting between them. The CDR3 is CASSSTDRTEAFF. CDR3 in DNA: TGTGCCAGCAGCTCGACCGACAGGACTGAAGCTTTCTTT.

In this sample, this clonotype turned up a few times. The chain's CDR3 is CASSSRDREGQPQHF. DNA for the CDR3: TGTGCCAGCAGTAGCCGGGACAGGGAGGGTCAGCCCCAGCATTTT. V usage is TRBV12-3 or TRBV12-4 and J usage is TRBJ1-5; TRBD1 matches at 9 bases. V was clipped by 5 bases and J by 6 bases; unmatched bases: 8. The CDR3 is 15 residues long.

This chain joins TRBV6-2 or TRBV6-3 and TRBJ1-5; tentatively, D is TRBD1 (5 bases). The CDR3 consists of 16 residues. Germline CDR1 reads MNHEY; CDR2 reads SVGEGT. The V and J ends lost 5 bases and 6 bases respectively, with 20 bases between them. The CDR3 region is CASSPPRRGRGQPQHF. CDR3 bases: TGTGCCAGCAGTCCGCCTCGGAGGGGCCGGGGTCAGCCCCAGCATTTT.

This clonotype occurred many times. The chain joins TRBV6-1 to TRBJ2-7; the D is unclear. V lost 11 bases to trimming and J lost 4 bases, with 18 bases between them. Germline V lookup: CDR1 MNHNS, CDR2 SASEGT. The CDR3 is made up of 13 amino acids. CDR3 nucleotides: TGTGCCGTAGAACGGGCTAGTGTGTACGAGCAGTACTTC. This codes for CAVERASVYEQYF.

This clonotype was seen more than once but under ten times. This chain uses TRBV4-3 with TRBJ1-2; 7 bases fit TRBD1. The CDR3 is 13 amino acids. The V segment lost 0 bases and the J segment 8 bases; nucleotides outside the gene matches: 3. The germline V gene encodes CDR1 LGHNA and CDR2 YSLEER. The CDR3 reads CASSQEEGQGYTF. The CDR3 region has the DNA TGCGCCAGCAGCCAAGAAGAGGGACAGGGCTACACCTTC.

This clonotype was seen only a few times. The chain employs TRBV20-1 and TRBJ2-7; D perhaps matches TRBD1 (5 bases). Germline V CDR1 and CDR2: DFQATT, SNEGSKA (reference sequence). The CDR3 loop spans 14 amino acids. The V end was cut by 2 bases, the J end by 4 bases, with 15 bases between. The CDR3 DNA is TGCAGTGCTAGACTAGACAGTATGCTTTACGAGCAGTACTTC. It encodes CSARLDSMLYEQYF.

This chain joins TRBV7-9 and TRBJ2-2, with 7 bases fitting TRBD1. Looked up from germline, CDR1 is SEHNR and CDR2 is FQNEAQ (reference sequence). The V segment lost 5 bases and the J segment 0 bases; nucleotides outside the gene matches: 3. The CDR3 is made up of 15 amino acids. The CDR3: CASSVTGPNTGELFF. In nucleotides, the CDR3 is TGTGCCAGCAGCGTGACAGGGCCGAACACCGGGGAGCTGTTTTTT.

This clonotype was observed a handful of times. V usage is TRBV7-6 and J usage is TRBJ2-7; 10 bases fit TRBD2. Germline trimming cut 3 bases from V and 7 bases from J; bases unmatched to any gene: 18. Germline CDR1 reads SGHVS; CDR2 reads FNYEAQ. The CDR3 contains 18 residues. CDR3 sequence: CASSFGLAGANRLLEQYF. The CDR3 DNA follows: TGTGCCAGCAGCTTCGGTCTAGCGGGGGCTAACCGCCTCTTGGAGCAGTACTTC.

This clonotype was detected a few times. CDR3 region: CASGLGENIQYF. DNA for the CDR3: TGTGCCAGCGGTCTGGGGGAAAACATTCAGTACTTC. The chain employs TRBV13 and TRBJ2-4; the D gene could be TRBD1 or TRBD2 (5 bases each). The V gene lost 8 bases and the J gene lost 5 bases, with 10 bases spanning the gap. The germline gives CDR1 PRHDT, CDR2 FYEKMQ (reference sequence). This CDR3 region has 12 residues.